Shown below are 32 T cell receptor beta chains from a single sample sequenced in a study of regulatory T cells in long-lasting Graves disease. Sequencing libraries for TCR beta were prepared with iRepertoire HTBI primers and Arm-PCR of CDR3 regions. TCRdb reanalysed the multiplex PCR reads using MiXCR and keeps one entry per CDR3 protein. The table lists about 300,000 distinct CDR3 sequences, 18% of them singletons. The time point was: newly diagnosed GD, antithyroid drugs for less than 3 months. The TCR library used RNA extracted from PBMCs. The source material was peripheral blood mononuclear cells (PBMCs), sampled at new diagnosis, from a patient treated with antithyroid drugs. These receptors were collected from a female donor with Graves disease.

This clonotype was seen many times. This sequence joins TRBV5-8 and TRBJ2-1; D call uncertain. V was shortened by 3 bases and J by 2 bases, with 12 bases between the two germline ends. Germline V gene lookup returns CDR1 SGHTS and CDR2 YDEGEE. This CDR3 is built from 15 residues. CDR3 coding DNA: TGTGCCAGCAGCTCGCCAGGACGCCCCTACAATGAGCAGTTCTTC. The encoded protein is CASSSPGRPYNEQFF.

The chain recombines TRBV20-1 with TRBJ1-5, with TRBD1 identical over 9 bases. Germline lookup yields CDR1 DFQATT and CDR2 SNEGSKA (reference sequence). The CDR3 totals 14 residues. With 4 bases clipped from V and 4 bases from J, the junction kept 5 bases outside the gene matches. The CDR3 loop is CSATRTGDNQPQHF. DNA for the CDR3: TGCAGTGCTACTAGGACAGGGGATAATCAGCCCCAGCATTTT.

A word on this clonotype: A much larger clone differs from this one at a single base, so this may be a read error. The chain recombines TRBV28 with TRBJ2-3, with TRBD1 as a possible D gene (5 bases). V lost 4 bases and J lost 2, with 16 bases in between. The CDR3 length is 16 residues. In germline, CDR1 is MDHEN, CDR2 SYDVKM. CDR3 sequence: CASSSLRHRLTDTQYF. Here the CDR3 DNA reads TGTGCCAGCAGTTCACTCCGGCACAGGCTCACAGATACGCAGTATTTT.

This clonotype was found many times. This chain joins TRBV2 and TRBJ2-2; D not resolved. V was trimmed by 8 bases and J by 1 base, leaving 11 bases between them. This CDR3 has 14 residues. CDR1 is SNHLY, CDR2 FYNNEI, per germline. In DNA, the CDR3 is TGTGCCAGCGATGCACAGCAGAACACCGGGGAGCTGTTTTTT. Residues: CASDAQQNTGELFF.

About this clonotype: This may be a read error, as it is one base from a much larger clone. In nucleotides, the CDR3 is TGTGCCATCGCCGGGGCGGACTCCCAAGAGACCCAGCACTTC. The encoded protein is CAIAGADSQETQHF. The chain carries TRBV10-3 and TRBJ2-1, with D possibly being TRBD1 or TRBD2 (5 bases each). CDR3 size: 14 residues. The germline V gene encodes CDR1 ENHRY and CDR2 SYGVKD.

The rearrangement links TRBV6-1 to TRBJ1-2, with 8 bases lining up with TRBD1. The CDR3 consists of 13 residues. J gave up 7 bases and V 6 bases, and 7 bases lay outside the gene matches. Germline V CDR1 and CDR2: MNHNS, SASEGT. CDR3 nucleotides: TGTGCCAGCAGCCCGGGACAGGCGGGTGGCTACACCTTC. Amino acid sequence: CASSPGQAGGYTF.

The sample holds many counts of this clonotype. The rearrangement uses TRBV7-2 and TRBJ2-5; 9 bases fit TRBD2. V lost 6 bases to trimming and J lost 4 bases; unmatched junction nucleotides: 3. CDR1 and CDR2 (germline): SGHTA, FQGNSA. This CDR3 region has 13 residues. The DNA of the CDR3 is TGTGCCAGCAGTCCTAGCGGGATAGAGACCCAGTACTTC. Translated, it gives CASSPSGIETQYF. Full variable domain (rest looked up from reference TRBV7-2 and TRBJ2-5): GAGVSQSPSNKVTEKGKDVELRCDPISGHTALYWYRQSLGQGLEFLIYFQGNSAPDKSGLPSDRFSAERTGGSVSTLTIQRTQQEDSAVYLCASSPSGIETQYFGPGTRLLVL.

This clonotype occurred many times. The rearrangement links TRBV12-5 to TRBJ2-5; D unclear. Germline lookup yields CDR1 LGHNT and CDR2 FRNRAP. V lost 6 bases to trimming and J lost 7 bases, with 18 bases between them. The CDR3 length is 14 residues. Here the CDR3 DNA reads TGTGCTAGTGGCACGCCGGGTTCTGGCCCGACCCAGTACTTC. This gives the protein CASGTPGSGPTQYF.

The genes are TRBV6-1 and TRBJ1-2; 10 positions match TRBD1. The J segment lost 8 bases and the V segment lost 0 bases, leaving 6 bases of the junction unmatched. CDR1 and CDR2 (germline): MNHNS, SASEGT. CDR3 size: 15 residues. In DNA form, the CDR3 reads TGTGCCAGCAGTGAAGCTGACAGGGGGCTAGGGGGCTACACCTTC. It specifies CASSEADRGLGGYTF.

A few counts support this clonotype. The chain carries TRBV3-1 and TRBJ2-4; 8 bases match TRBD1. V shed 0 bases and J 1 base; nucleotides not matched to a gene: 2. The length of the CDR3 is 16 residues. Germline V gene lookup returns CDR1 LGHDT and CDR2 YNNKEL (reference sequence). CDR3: CASSQDQGAAKNIQYF. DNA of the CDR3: TGTGCCAGCAGCCAAGATCAGGGGGCTGCCAAAAACATTCAGTACTTC.

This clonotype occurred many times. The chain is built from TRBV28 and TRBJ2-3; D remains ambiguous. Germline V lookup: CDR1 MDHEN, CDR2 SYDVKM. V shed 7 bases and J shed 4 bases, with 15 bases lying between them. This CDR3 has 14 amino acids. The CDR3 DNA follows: TGTGCCAGCACGCCGACCGGTGAGGCAGATACGCAGTATTTT. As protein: CASTPTGEADTQYF. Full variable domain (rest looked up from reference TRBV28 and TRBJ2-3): DVKVTQSSRYLVKRTGEKVFLECVQDMDHENMFWYRQDPGLGLRLIYFSYDVKMKEKGDIPEGYSVSREKKERFSLILESASTNQTSMYLCASTPTGEADTQYFGPGTRLTVL.

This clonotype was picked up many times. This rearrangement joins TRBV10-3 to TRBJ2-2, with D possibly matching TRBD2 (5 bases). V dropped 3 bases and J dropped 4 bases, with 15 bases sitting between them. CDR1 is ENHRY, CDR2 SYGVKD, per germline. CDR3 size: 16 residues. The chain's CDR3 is CAISEPDLWGTGELFF. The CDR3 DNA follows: TGTGCCATCAGTGAACCGGACTTGTGGGGCACCGGGGAGCTGTTTTTT.

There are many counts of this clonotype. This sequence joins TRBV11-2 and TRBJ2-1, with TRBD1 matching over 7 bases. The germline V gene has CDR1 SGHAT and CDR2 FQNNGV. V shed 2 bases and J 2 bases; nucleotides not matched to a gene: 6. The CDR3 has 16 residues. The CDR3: CASSLLDQGAYNEQFF. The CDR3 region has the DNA TGTGCCAGCAGCTTACTGGACCAGGGGGCCTACAATGAGCAGTTCTTC.

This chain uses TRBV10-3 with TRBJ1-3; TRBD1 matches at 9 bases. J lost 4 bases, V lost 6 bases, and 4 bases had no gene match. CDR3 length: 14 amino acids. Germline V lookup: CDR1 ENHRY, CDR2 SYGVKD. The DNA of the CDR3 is TGTGCCATCAGAAAGGACAGGGGAGGAAACACCATATATTTT. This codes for CAIRKDRGGNTIYF.

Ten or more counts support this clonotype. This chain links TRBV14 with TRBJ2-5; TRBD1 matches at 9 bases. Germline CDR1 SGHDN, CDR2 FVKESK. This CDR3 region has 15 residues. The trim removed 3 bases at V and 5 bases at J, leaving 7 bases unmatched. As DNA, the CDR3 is TGTGCCAGCAGCCAGCGAACAGGGGGCACGGAGACCCAGTACTTC. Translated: CASSQRTGGTETQYF. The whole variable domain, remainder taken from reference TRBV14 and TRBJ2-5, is EAGVTQFPSHSVIEKGQTVTLRCDPISGHDNLYWYRRVMGKEIKFLLHFVKESKQDESGMPNNRFLAERTGGTYSTLKVQPAELEDSGVYFCASSQRTGGTETQYFGPGTRLLVL.

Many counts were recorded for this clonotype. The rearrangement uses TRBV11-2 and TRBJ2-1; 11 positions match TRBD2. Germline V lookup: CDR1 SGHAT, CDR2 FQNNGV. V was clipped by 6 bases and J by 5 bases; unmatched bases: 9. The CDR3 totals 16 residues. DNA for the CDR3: TGTGCCAGCAGTCGAATAGCGGGAGGGCCCAACAATGAGCAGTTCTTC. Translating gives CASSRIAGGPNNEQFF.

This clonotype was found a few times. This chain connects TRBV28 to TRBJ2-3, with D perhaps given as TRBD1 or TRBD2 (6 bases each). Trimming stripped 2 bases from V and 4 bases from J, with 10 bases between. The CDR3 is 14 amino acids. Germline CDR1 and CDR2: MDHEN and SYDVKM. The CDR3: CASSLRGEADTQYF. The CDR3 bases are TGTGCCAGCAGTTTAAGGGGGGAGGCAGATACGCAGTATTTT. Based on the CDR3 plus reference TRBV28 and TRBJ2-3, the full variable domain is DVKVTQSSRYLVKRTGEKVFLECVQDMDHENMFWYRQDPGLGLRLIYFSYDVKMKEKGDIPEGYSVSREKKERFSLILESASTNQTSMYLCASSLRGEADTQYFGPGTRLTVL.

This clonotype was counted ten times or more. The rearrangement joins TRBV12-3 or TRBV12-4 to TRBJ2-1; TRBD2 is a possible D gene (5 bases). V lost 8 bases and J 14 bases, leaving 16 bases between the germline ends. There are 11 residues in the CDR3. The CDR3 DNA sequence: TGTGCCAGCGGAGGCGGAGCCACAAAGTTCTTC. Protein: CASGGGATKFF.

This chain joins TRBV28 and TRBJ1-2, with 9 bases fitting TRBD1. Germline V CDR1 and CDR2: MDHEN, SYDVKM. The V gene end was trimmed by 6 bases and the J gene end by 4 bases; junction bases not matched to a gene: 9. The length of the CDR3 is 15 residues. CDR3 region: CASSPRDRAFYGYTF. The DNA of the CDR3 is TGTGCCAGCAGCCCCCGGGACAGGGCCTTCTATGGCTACACCTTC.

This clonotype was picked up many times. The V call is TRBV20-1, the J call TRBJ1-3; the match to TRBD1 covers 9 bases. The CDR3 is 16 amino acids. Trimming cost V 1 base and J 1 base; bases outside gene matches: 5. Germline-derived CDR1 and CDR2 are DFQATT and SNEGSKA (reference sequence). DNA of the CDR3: TGCAGTGCTAGAGTACCGGGACAGGGTTCTGGAAACACCATATATTTT. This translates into CSARVPGQGSGNTIYF.

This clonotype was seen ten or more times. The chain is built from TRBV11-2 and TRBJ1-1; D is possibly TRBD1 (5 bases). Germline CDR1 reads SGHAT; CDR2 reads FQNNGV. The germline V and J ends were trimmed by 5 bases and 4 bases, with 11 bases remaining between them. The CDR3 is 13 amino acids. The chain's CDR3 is CASSVHGGTEAFF. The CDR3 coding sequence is TGTGCCAGCAGCGTTCATGGGGGCACTGAAGCTTTCTTT.

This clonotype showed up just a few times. This chain's CDR3 is CASSVGASGNTGELFF. The CDR3 DNA sequence: TGTGCCAGCAGCGTAGGGGCCAGCGGGAACACCGGGGAGCTGTTTTTT. V gene TRBV9 combines with J gene TRBJ2-2; perhaps TRBD2 as D (5 bases). The CDR3 is made up of 16 amino acids. Looked up from germline, CDR1 is SGDLS and CDR2 is YYNGEE. Deletions cut 0 bases from V and 1 base from J, with 10 bases between.

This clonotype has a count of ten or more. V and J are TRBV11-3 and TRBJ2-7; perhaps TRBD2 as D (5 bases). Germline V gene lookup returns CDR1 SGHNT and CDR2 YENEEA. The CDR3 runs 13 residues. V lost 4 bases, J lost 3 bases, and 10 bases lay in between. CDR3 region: CASSYRGDYEQYF. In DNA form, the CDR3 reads TGTGCCAGCAGCTATCGGGGAGACTACGAGCAGTACTTC.

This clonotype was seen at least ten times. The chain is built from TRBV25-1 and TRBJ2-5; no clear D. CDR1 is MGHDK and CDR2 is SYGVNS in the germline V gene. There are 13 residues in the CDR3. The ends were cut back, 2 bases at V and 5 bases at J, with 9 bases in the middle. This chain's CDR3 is CASSEDFRETQYF. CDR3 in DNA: TGTGCCAGCAGTGAAGATTTTCGGGAGACCCAGTACTTC.

As DNA, the CDR3 is TGCGCCAGCATAGGGGGAGCAGGTCCGAACACCGGGGAGCTGTTTTTT. Translation: CASIGGAGPNTGELFF. This sequence joins TRBV10-2 and TRBJ2-2; D is possibly TRBD1 (6 bases). Trimming pared 7 bases from V and 0 bases from J, leaving 15 bases between. CDR1 is WSHSY and CDR2 is SAAADI in the germline V gene. This CDR3 has 16 residues.

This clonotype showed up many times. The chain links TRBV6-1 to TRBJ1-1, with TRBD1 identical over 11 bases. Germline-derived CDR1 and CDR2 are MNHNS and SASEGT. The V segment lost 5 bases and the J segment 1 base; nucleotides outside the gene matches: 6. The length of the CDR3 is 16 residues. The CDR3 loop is CASSKGQGVPNTEAFF. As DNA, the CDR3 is TGTGCCAGCAGTAAGGGACAGGGGGTTCCGAACACTGAAGCTTTCTTT.

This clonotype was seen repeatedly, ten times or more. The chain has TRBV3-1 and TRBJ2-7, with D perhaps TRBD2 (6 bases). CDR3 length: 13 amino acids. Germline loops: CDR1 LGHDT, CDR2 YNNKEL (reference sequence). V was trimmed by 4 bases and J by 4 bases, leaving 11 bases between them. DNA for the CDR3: TGTGCCAGCAGCCGGGACTGGCTATACGAGCAGTACTTC. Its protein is CASSRDWLYEQYF.

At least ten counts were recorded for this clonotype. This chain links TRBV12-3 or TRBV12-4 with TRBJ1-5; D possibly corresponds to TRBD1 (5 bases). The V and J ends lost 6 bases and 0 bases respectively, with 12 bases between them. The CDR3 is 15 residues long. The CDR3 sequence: CASRGTGDSNQPQHF. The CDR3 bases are TGTGCCAGCAGGGGGACGGGTGATAGCAATCAGCCCCAGCATTTT.

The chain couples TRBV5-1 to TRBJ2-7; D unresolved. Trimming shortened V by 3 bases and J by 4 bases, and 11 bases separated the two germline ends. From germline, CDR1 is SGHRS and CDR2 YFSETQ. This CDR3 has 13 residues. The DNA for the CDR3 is TGCGCCAGCAGCTCTCAATACAGTTACGAGCAGTACTTC. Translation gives CASSSQYSYEQYF.

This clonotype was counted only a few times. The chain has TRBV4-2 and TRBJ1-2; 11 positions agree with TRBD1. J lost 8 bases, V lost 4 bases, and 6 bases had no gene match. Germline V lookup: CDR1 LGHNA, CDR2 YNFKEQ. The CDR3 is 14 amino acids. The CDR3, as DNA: TGTGCCAGCAGCCTTGGGACAGGGGGAAACGGCTACACCTTC. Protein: CASSLGTGGNGYTF.

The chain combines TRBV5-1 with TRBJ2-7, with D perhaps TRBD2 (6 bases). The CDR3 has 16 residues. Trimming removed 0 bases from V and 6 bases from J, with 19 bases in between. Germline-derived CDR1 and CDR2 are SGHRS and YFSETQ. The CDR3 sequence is CASSLGSIWDLGEQYF. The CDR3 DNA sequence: TGCGCCAGCAGCTTGGGGTCGATTTGGGACTTAGGCGAGCAGTACTTC.

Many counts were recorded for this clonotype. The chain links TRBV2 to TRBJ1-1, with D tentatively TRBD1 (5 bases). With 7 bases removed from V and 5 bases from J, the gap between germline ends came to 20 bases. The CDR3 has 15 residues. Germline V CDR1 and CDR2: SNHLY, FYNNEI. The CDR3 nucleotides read TGTGCCAGCATTTCGAGGGGATCCCGGGGAACTGAAGCTTTCTTT. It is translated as CASISRGSRGTEAFF.